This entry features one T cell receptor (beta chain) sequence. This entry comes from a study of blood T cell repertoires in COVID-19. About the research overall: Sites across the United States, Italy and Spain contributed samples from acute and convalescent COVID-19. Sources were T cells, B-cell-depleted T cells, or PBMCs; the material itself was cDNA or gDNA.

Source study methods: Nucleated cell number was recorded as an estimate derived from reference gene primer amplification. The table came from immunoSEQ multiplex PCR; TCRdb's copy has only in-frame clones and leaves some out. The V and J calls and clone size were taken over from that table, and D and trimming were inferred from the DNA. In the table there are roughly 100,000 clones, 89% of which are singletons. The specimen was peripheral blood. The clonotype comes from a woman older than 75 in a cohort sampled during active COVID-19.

The CDR3 sequence is CAWSKTGPNYEQYF. The CDR3 coding sequence is TGTGCCTGGAGTAAGACAGGTCCGAACTACGAGCAGTACTTC. This chain connects TRBV30 to TRBJ2-7; perhaps TRBD1 as D (6 bases). This CDR3 contains 14 residues. From germline, CDR1 is GTSNPN and CDR2 SVGIG (reference sequence). Trimming took 2 bases from V and 3 from J, leaving 14 bases between them.